This passage covers 14 T cell receptor beta chains from one sample sequenced in a study of CD4 and CD8 cells across lung adenocarcinoma regions. TCRdb analysed the PCR reads with MiXCR anew, one entry per CDR3 protein. The data show approximately 8,400 distinct CDR3 sequences, with 45% to 60% seen just once and about 20% held by the top ten. The source material was CD8+ T cells from the center of a lung tumor. The receptors come from a female donor with lung adenocarcinoma. The CD4 and CD8 labels of this study may be unreliable.

In regard to this clonotype: No conserved phenylalanine or tryptophan ends this CDR3, so it is likely a read error. Because the CDR3's place on the DNA is in doubt, the DNA is left out and the CDR3 is given as listed by TCRdb. The chain is built from TRBV7-6 and TRBJ2-5; TRBD1, the D gene given by the table, was not confirmed from the DNA. The germline gives CDR1 SGHVS, CDR2 FNYEAQ. The CDR3 comprises 17 residues, both ends counted. The chain's CDR3 is CASSGAGGPLGRTTQLS.

Ten or more counts support this clonotype. The chain links TRBV11-3 to TRBJ2-5; D is unresolved. The germline V and J ends were trimmed by 4 bases and 5 bases, with 2 bases remaining between them. The CDR3 has 10 amino acids. CDR1 and CDR2 from the germline V gene are SGHNT and YENEEA. For the CDR3, the DNA is TGTGCCAGCAGCTCGGAGACCCAGTACTTC. Encoded protein: CASSSETQYF.

Worth noting for this clonotype: One end of the junction fails to match germline, which may point to a read error. The chain links TRBV7-2 to TRBJ2-3; maybe TRBD2 (6 bases). The CDR3 is 14 amino acids. In germline, CDR1 is SGHTA, CDR2 FQGNSA. CDR3 bases: TGTGGCAGCTCGGGGGTGTGTGCCACAGATACGCAGTATTTC. Protein sequence: CGSSGVCATDTQYF.

V and J are TRBV7-2 and TRBJ2-3; a possible D gene is TRBD1 (6 bases). Gene TRBJ2-7 matches the end of the DNA better, so the J call may be wrong. The CDR3 covers 14 residues. Germline-derived CDR1 and CDR2 are SGHTA and FQGNSA. This CDR3 reads CAGAGGRGTDTQYF. The CDR3 DNA reads as TGTGCGGGTGCTGGGGGCCGCGGCACAGATACGCAGTACTTC.

About this clonotype itself: Since the CDR3 does not end with the conserved phenylalanine or tryptophan, this likely comes from a read error. The limits of the CDR3 on the DNA are not certain, so only TCRdb's listed CDR3 is given. The chain combines TRBV7-8 with TRBJ2-5; the table's D gene call, TRBD1, was not cross checked with the DNA. The CDR3 totals 14 residues, both ends included. Germline CDR1 and CDR2: SGHVS and FQNEAQ. CDR3 amino acids: CASSAGQLPTTQLL.

As to this clonotype: The conserved final phenylalanine or tryptophan is absent from the CDR3, which likely points to a read error. It is unclear where the CDR3 begins or ends on the DNA, so no DNA is shown, and the CDR3 is as TCRdb lists it. The rearrangement joins TRBV7-2 to TRBJ2-6; the D call in the table, TRBD2, was not verified against the DNA. The CDR3 is 20 residues long, counting both termini. Germline loops: CDR1 SGHTA, CDR2 FQGNSA. CDR3 sequence: CASSPGVAGGIGGSEQYFGA.

This chain links TRBV6-4 with TRBJ2-1; 11 nucleotides line up with TRBD1. Germline lookup yields CDR1 MRHNA and CDR2 SNTAGT. This CDR3 is built from 14 residues. V lost 4 bases and J lost 9; bases outside the gene matches: 5. The chain's CDR3 is CASSVRTGGGEQFF. The CDR3 DNA sequence: TGTGCCAGCAGTGTTAGGACAGGGGGCGGTGAGCAGTTCTTC.

The rearrangement uses TRBV11-3 and TRBJ2-1; TRBD1 matches 10 bases. Per the germline V gene, CDR1 is SGHNT and CDR2 is YENEEA. This CDR3 is 14 amino acids long. Trimming cost V 1 base and J 9 bases; bases outside gene matches: 3. This chain's CDR3 is CASSLGTGGGEQFF. CDR3 in DNA: TGTGCCAGCAGCTTAGGGACAGGGGGAGGTGAGCAGTTCTTC.

This clonotype was counted ten times or more. The J gene is TRBJ2-4, the V gene TRBV7-2, with 9 bases fitting TRBD2. Germline V gene sequence: CDR1 SGHTA, CDR2 FQGNSA. This CDR3 region has 11 residues. The trim removed 8 bases at V and 13 bases at J, leaving 6 bases unmatched. The CDR3 reads CASLAGNTQYF. The CDR3 nucleotides read TGTGCCAGCCTAGCGGGGAACACCCAGTACTTC. Variable domain in full (rest from reference TRBV7-2 and TRBJ2-4): GAGVSQSPSNKVTEKGKDVELRCDPISGHTALYWYRQSLGQGLEFLIYFQGNSAPDKSGLPSDRFSAERTGGSVSTLTIQRTQQEDSAVYLCASLAGNTQYFGAGTRLSVL.

The chain uses TRBV20-1 and TRBJ2-1; possible D gene TRBD2, 5 bases. The last part of the DNA fits TRBJ2-7 better; the J call may be wrong. The CDR3 loop spans 15 amino acids. CDR1 DFQATT and CDR2 SNEGSKA come from the germline V gene (reference sequence). CDR3 nucleotides: TGCAGTGCGACTCCCCTGGGAAGGGAGATCTACGAGCAGTACTTC. The encoded protein is CSATPLGREIYEQYF.

Ten or more counts support this clonotype. This chain uses TRBV6-2 or TRBV6-3 with TRBJ2-1; the match to TRBD2 covers 13 bases. Judging by the DNA end, TRBJ2-5 fits better; the J call may be wrong. This CDR3 is built from 15 residues. Germline lookup yields CDR1 MNHEY and CDR2 SVGEGT. The CDR3: CASSSGTSGIETQYF. DNA for the CDR3: TGTGCCAGCAGTTCCGGGACTAGCGGGATAGAGACCCAGTACTTC.

The CDR3 DNA reads as TGTGCCAGCAGCTTAAAGGGGGCCAACGTCCAGTACTTC. It is translated as CASSLKGANVQYF. V is TRBV7-2 and J is TRBJ2-6; 7 bases are a match to TRBD1. The J call may be mistaken, given a closer DNA end match to TRBJ2-5. Germline values: CDR1 SGHTA, CDR2 FQGNSA. The CDR3 runs to 13 residues.

The V gene is TRBV6-1, the J gene TRBJ2-4; D might be TRBD2 (7 bases). Trimming pared 6 bases from V and 13 bases from J, leaving 31 bases between. Germline V CDR1 and CDR2: MNHNS, SASEGT. The CDR3 is 17 amino acids. CDR3: CASSDGSGPGGADTQYF. The DNA for the CDR3 is TGTGCCAGCAGCGACGGCTCGGGGCCGGGGGGCGCAGATACGCAGTACTTC.

Sample share makes this clonotype medium-sized. The chain recombines TRBV27 with TRBJ2-1, with D unresolved. V lost 4 bases, J lost 7 bases, and 11 bases lay in between. Germline CDR1 MNHEY, CDR2 SMNVEV (reference sequence). This CDR3 spans 13 amino acids. The DNA of the CDR3 is TGTGCCAGCAGTTACACCATTGGAAATGAGCAGTTCTTC. Amino acid sequence: CASSYTIGNEQFF.